The 30 T cell receptor beta chains listed next were all sequenced from one sample in a study of blood T cell repertoires in COVID-19. The data were produced by immunoSEQ multiplex PCR, yet TCRdb's version contains in-frame clones alone and is incomplete. Of tens of thousands of clones listed, about 81% were seen once; the top ten hold roughly a third. Sequenced input: peripheral blood. Receptors originate from an older man with acute or convalescent COVID-19.

V is TRBV3-1 (or the pseudogene TRBV3-2) and J is TRBJ2-2; 10 nucleotides line up with TRBD2. CDR1 and CDR2 (germline): LGHDT, YNNKEL (reference sequence). V was pared by 2 bases and J by 8 bases, with 11 bases of the junction left unmatched. This CDR3 has 17 amino acids. CDR3 residues: CASSQRGLAEIRGELFF. CDR3 sequence (DNA): TGTGCCAGCAGCCAAAGAGGACTAGCGGAGATTCGGGGGGAGCTGTTTTTT.

This chain links TRBV2 with TRBJ2-7, with 7 bases identical to TRBD1. Germline V gene sequence: CDR1 SNHLY, CDR2 FYNNEI. V shed 2 bases, J shed 4 bases, and the junction held 8 bases outside the gene matches. There are 15 residues in the CDR3. The CDR3 loop reads CASSERATGRYEQYF. Here the CDR3 DNA reads TGTGCCAGCAGTGAACGGGCGACAGGGCGATACGAGCAGTACTTC.

The CDR3 reads CASSAPARPEQETQYF. CDR3 nucleotide sequence: TGTGCCAGCAGCGCCCCTGCTAGGCCTGAACAAGAGACCCAGTACTTC. This chain connects TRBV7-8 to TRBJ2-5; no reliable D call. CDR3 length equals 16 residues. The germline V gene encodes CDR1 SGHVS and CDR2 FQNEAQ. V lost 5 bases and J 2 bases, leaving 18 bases between the germline ends.

The chain has TRBV2 and TRBJ2-3; tentatively, D is TRBD2 (6 bases). V dropped 4 bases and J dropped 3 bases, with 8 bases sitting between them. Germline CDR1 is SNHLY and CDR2 is FYNNEI. The CDR3 runs 13 residues. The chain's CDR3 is CASSAGGTDTQYF. CDR3 sequence (DNA): TGTGCCAGCAGTGCCGGGGGAACAGATACGCAGTATTTT.

This clone was counted between two and nine times. The chain recombines TRBV11-2 with TRBJ1-2, with D maybe TRBD1 (6 bases). CDR1 SGHAT and CDR2 FQNNGV come from the germline V gene. The CDR3 is 18 amino acids. Trimming pared 4 bases from V and 6 bases from J, leaving 27 bases between. CDR3 in amino acids: CASSSQYQFIRDNHGYTF. CDR3 nucleotides: TGTGCCAGCAGCTCACAATACCAATTCATCCGGGACAACCATGGCTACACCTTC.

This chain joins TRBV19 and TRBJ1-5; tentatively, D is TRBD1 (6 bases). Germline CDR1 and CDR2: LNHDA and SQIVND (reference sequence). CDR3 length: 18 residues. V was shortened by 0 bases and J by 0 bases, with 15 bases between the two germline ends. The CDR3 DNA reads TGTGCCAGTAGTATAGACAGGGGTTCTGCAAATAGCAATCAGCCCCAGCATTTT. This codes for CASSIDRGSANSNQPQHF. The complete variable domain, with remaining parts taken from reference TRBV19 and TRBJ1-5, reads DGGITQSPKYLFRKEGQNVTLSCEQNLNHDAMYWYRQDPGQGLRLIYYSQIVNDFQKGDIAEGYSVSREKKESFPLTVTSAQKNPTAFYLCASSIDRGSANSNQPQHFGDGTRLSIL.

The chain recombines TRBV7-2 with TRBJ2-1, with 11 bases that match TRBD2. This CDR3 is built from 15 residues. Per the germline V gene, CDR1 is SGHTA and CDR2 is FQGNSA. Germline trimming cut 5 bases from V and 6 bases from J; bases unmatched to any gene: 6. The CDR3 spells CASSLGTSGGNEQFF. Written as DNA, the CDR3 is TGTGCCAGCAGCCTGGGGACTAGCGGAGGCAATGAGCAGTTCTTC.

V usage is TRBV24-1 and J usage is TRBJ2-3; 10 nucleotides agree with TRBD2. V lost 7 bases and J lost 4; bases outside the gene matches: 7. The CDR3 has 15 residues. Germline V CDR1 and CDR2: KGHDR, SFDVKD. The CDR3 DNA is TGTGCCACCAGAGCTAGCGGGGGAGCGGCAGATACGCAGTATTTT. It encodes CATRASGGAADTQYF.

The J gene is TRBJ1-5, the V gene TRBV15, with D tentatively TRBD1 (6 bases). CDR1 LNHNV and CDR2 YYDKDF come from the germline V gene (reference sequence). V was clipped by 2 bases and J by 6 bases, with 14 bases between them. CDR3 length: 15 amino acids. In nucleotides, the CDR3 is TGTGCCACCAGCAGACGAACAGGGTTGGGTCAGCCCCAGCATTTT. It encodes CATSRRTGLGQPQHF.

This clone was observed a single time. The chain has TRBV5-1 and TRBJ2-5, with TRBD1 as a possible D gene (5 bases). The germline CDR1 and CDR2 sequences are SGHRS and YFSETQ. This CDR3 is 15 amino acids long. Trimming removed 1 base from V and 5 bases from J, with 15 bases in between. The CDR3, as DNA: TGCGCCAGCAGCTTGTATAGGGGTAGTGTGGAGACCCAGTACTTC. This gives the protein CASSLYRGSVETQYF.

The chain is built from TRBV29-1 and TRBJ1-4; D possibly corresponds to TRBD1 (5 bases). V shed 7 bases and J shed 3 bases, with 12 bases lying between them. The CDR3 runs 13 residues. Germline V gene sequence: CDR1 SQVTM, CDR2 ANQGSEA. CDR3: CSAALRANEKLFF. The DNA for the CDR3 is TGCAGCGCCGCGCTCAGGGCTAATGAAAAACTGTTTTTT. Full variable domain (remainder filled in from reference TRBV29-1 and TRBJ1-4): SAVISQKPSRDICQRGTSLTIQCQVDSQVTMMFWYRQQPGQSLTLIATANQGSEATYESGFVIDKFPISRPNLTFSTLTVSNMSPEDSSIYLCSAALRANEKLFFGSGTQLSVL.

The chain is built from TRBV3-1 (or the pseudogene TRBV3-2) and TRBJ2-7; a weak D match, TRBD2 (5 bases). CDR3 length equals 15 residues. The V gene lost 2 bases and the J gene lost 9 bases, with 20 bases spanning the gap. The germline V gene has CDR1 LGHDT and CDR2 YNNKEL (reference sequence). Written as DNA, the CDR3 is TGTGCCAGCAGCCAAAACCCAGGAGGAGCTTTCTGGCAGTACTTC. Residues: CASSQNPGGAFWQYF.

The gene calls are TRBV6-5 and TRBJ1-2; TRBD1 might be the D (5 bases). This CDR3 has 14 residues. Trimming stripped 2 bases from V and 2 bases from J, with 9 bases between. CDR1 is MNHEY and CDR2 is SVGAGI in the germline V gene. This chain's CDR3 is CASSYMGGNYGYTF. CDR3 in DNA: TGTGCCAGCAGTTACATGGGGGGAAACTATGGCTACACCTTC.

This clone appeared once. The V and J genes are TRBV6-1 and TRBJ1-1; 8 bases line up with TRBD1. The CDR3 spans 16 residues. Germline V gene sequence: CDR1 MNHNS, CDR2 SASEGT. J was trimmed by 6 bases and V by 3 bases; bases with no gene match: 12. The CDR3 loop reads CASSDGQGHMRPEAFF. The CDR3 DNA reads TGTGCCAGCAGTGACGGACAGGGACACATGAGGCCTGAAGCTTTCTTT.

The gene calls are TRBV4-1 and TRBJ1-2; 7 nucleotides line up with TRBD1. With V trimmed by 4 bases and J by 5 bases, 4 bases remained unmatched. CDR3 length: 13 residues. The V gene's germline CDR1 is MGHRA and CDR2 YSYEKL. This CDR3 is CASSRGQTYGYTF. The CDR3 DNA is TGCGCCAGCAGCCGGGGACAGACTTATGGCTACACCTTC.

V and J are TRBV19 and TRBJ2-5; D may be TRBD2 (6 bases). Germline loops: CDR1 LNHDA, CDR2 SQIVND (reference sequence). V lost 4 bases, J lost 5 bases, and 17 bases lay in between. This CDR3 is 15 amino acids long. The CDR3 coding sequence is TGTGCCAGTAGTAGCGCCCGGGCGGGGATGGAGACCCAGTACTTC. As protein: CASSSARAGMETQYF.

This clone has a count of ten or more. This sequence joins TRBV7-3 and TRBJ2-1, with 10 bases lining up with TRBD2. The CDR3 consists of 16 residues. The J segment lost 4 bases and the V segment lost 2 bases, leaving 5 bases of the junction unmatched. CDR1 is SGHTA and CDR2 is FQGTGA in the germline V gene. CDR3 bases: TGTGCCAGCAGCTTAGAGGGTAGCGGGGGGTACAATGAGCAGTTCTTC. Encoded protein: CASSLEGSGGYNEQFF.

This clone was observed a single time. The rearrangement links TRBV29-1 to TRBJ1-3; TRBD1 agrees at 10 bases. Germline V gene data show CDR1 as SQVTM and CDR2 as ANQGSEA. CDR3 size: 15 residues. J was trimmed by 4 bases and V by 6 bases; bases with no gene match: 9. For the CDR3, the DNA is TGCAGCGTGGACGCCGGGACAGGGGCCGGAAACACCATATATTTT. This gives the protein CSVDAGTGAGNTIYF.

V usage is TRBV19 and J usage is TRBJ1-5; TRBD1 agrees at 7 bases. CDR1 is LNHDA, CDR2 SQIVND, per germline (reference sequence). V was pared by 5 bases and J by 6 bases, with 10 bases of the junction left unmatched. CDR3 length: 15 residues. The DNA of the CDR3 is TGTGCCAGTAGTCCCCCAGGGGGAGGCGGTCAGCCCCAGCATTTT. Amino acid sequence: CASSPPGGGGQPQHF.

The sample holds a few counts of this clone. The rearrangement links TRBV7-3 to TRBJ2-3; D may be TRBD1 (6 bases). CDR3 length: 19 residues. Trimming cost V 1 base and J 4 bases, with 24 bases left between them. Germline lookup yields CDR1 SGHTA and CDR2 FQGTGA. CDR3 amino acids: CASSLIGAGVLGGADTQYF. CDR3 DNA sequence: TGTGCCAGCAGCTTAATTGGCGCCGGGGTCCTAGGGGGAGCAGATACGCAGTATTTT.

The chain links TRBV21-1 to TRBJ2-1; the tabulated D call, TRBD2, remains unverified against the DNA. TRBV21-1 is labeled a pseudogene. The CDR3 spans 19 residues. The CDR3 bases are TGTGCCAGCAGCAAAGAGGTTGGTAGCGGGGGCCTCTCCTACAATGAGCAGTTCTTC. This gives the protein CASSKEVGSGGLSYNEQFF.

In this sample, this clone turned up a few times. V is TRBV5-1 and J is TRBJ2-5; TRBD2 matches at 8 bases. Germline V gene data show CDR1 as SGHRS and CDR2 as YFSETQ. V shed 4 bases, J shed 7 bases, and the junction held 6 bases outside the gene matches. This CDR3 comprises 13 residues. DNA of the CDR3: TGCGCCAGCAGCCCCGACGGGGGGGGGACCCAGTACTTC. Its protein product is CASSPDGGGTQYF. Full variable domain (outside the CDR3, taken from reference TRBV5-1 and TRBJ2-5): KAGVTQTPRYLIKTRGQQVTLSCSPISGHRSVSWYQQTPGQGLQFLFEYFSETQRNKGNFPGRFSGRQFSNSRSEMNVSTLELGDSALYLCASSPDGGGTQYFGPGTRLLVL.

In its sample, this clone was seen once. The rearrangement uses TRBV5-6 and TRBJ2-5; D is ambiguous. The CDR3 runs to 12 residues. In germline, CDR1 is SGHDT, CDR2 YYEEEE. V was pared by 0 bases and J by 4 bases, with 4 bases between. In DNA form, the CDR3 reads TGTGCCAGCAGCTTGGGTAGAGAGACCCAGTACTTC. This gives the protein CASSLGRETQYF.

The rearrangement uses TRBV5-1 and TRBJ2-1; a weak D match, TRBD1 (6 bases). Germline V gene sequence: CDR1 SGHRS, CDR2 YFSETQ. CDR3 length: 15 amino acids. Trimming left V 1 base short and J 3 bases short, with 11 bases between. CDR3 nucleotide sequence: TGCGCCAGCAGCTTGCCTTCGACAGGCTACAATGAGCAGTTCTTC. It yields the protein CASSLPSTGYNEQFF.

The genes are TRBV11-2 and TRBJ1-1; tentative D call: TRBD1 (6 bases). There are 16 residues in the CDR3. Germline V lookup: CDR1 SGHAT, CDR2 FQNNGV. The V gene lost 1 base and the J gene lost 3 bases, with 15 bases spanning the gap. CDR3 sequence reads: CASSLGSRTAYTEAFF. The CDR3 nucleotides read TGTGCCAGCAGCTTAGGATCCCGGACAGCCTACACTGAAGCTTTCTTT.

The genes are TRBV5-5 and TRBJ2-2, with D possibly matching TRBD1 (7 bases). Germline V gene lookup returns CDR1 SGHKS and CDR2 YYEKEE (reference sequence). V was trimmed by 5 bases and J by 7 bases, leaving 12 bases between them. The CDR3 spans 13 residues. The CDR3 here is CASSQGGVGELFF. CDR3 sequence (DNA): TGTGCCAGCAGTCAGGGGGGAGTCGGGGAGCTGTTTTTT. Using reference TRBV5-5 and TRBJ2-2 for the parts outside the CDR3, the full variable domain is DAGVTQSPTHLIKTRGQQVTLRCSPISGHKSVSWYQQVLGQGPQFIFQYYEKEERGRGNFPDRFSARQFPNYSSELNVNALLLGDSALYLCASSQGGVGELFFGEGSRLTVL.

This clone was observed a single time. The J gene is TRBJ2-7, the V gene TRBV29-1; maybe TRBD2 (6 bases). Trimming removed 5 bases from V and 2 bases from J, with 13 bases in between. The CDR3 sequence is 13 residues long. From germline, CDR1 is SQVTM and CDR2 ANQGSEA. CDR3 loop: CSVWGERTYEQYF. CDR3 nucleotides: TGCAGCGTTTGGGGGGAGAGAACCTACGAGCAGTACTTC.

The chain joins TRBV12-3 or TRBV12-4 to TRBJ2-7; D gene uncertain. Trimming removed 5 bases at V and 6 bases at J, with 8 bases between. The CDR3 extends over 11 amino acids. CDR3 in amino acids: CASSEDFEQYF. Here the CDR3 DNA reads TGTGCCAGCAGTGAGGATTTCGAGCAGTACTTC.

V is TRBV27 and J is TRBJ1-6; D is ambiguous. In germline, CDR1 is MNHEY, CDR2 SMNVEV (reference sequence). The CDR3 spans 14 residues. V shed 2 bases and J shed 10 bases, with 12 bases lying between them. CDR3 sequence reads: CASSLSGFSSPLHF. CDR3 sequence (DNA): TGTGCCAGCAGTTTAAGCGGCTTCAGCTCACCCCTCCACTTT.

The chain joins TRBV7-8 to TRBJ2-1; TRBD1 matches 7 bases. Trimming removed 1 base from V and 7 bases from J; junction bases left unmatched: 7. CDR1 and CDR2 (germline): SGHVS, FQNEAQ. The CDR3 has 15 residues. The CDR3 is CASSLGQGQQNEQFF. The CDR3 DNA follows: TGTGCCAGCAGCTTAGGACAGGGACAACAGAATGAGCAGTTCTTC.